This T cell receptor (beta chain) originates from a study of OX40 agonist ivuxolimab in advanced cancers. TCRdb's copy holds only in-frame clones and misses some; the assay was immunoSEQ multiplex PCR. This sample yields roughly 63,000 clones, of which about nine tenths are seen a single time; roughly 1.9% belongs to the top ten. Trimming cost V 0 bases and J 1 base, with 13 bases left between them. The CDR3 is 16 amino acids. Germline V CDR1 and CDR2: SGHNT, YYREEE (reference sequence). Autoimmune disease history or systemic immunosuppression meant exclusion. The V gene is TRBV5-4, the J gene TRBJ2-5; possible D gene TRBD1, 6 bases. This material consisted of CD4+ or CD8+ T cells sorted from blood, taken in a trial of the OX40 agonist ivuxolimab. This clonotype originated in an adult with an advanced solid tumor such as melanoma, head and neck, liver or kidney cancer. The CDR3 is CASSLAGSGAQETQYF. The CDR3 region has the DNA TGTGCCAGCAGCTTGGCGGGGTCAGGGGCCCAAGAGACCCAGTACTTC.